This T cell receptor (beta chain) was captured by sequencing in a study of low-dose radiotherapy and immunotherapy resistance in tumors. Whole-study context: The regimen for patients comprised intravenous nivolumab 240 mg every two weeks plus intravenous ipilimumab 1 mg/kg every six weeks. From cycle 1 day 1, patients took oral aspirin 300 mg every day for four cycles.

Germline V CDR1 and CDR2: LNHDA, SQIVND (reference sequence). This CDR3 contains 18 residues. V lost 3 bases and J lost 9; bases outside the gene matches: 16. This clonotype was picked up many times. Time point defined: before trial treatment. Covering alpha and beta chains, TRAV- and TRBV-specific primers were used for the first-strand cDNA. TCR amplification used 20 to 25 PCR cycles, a constant-region primer and a V-primer adapter. One entry per CDR3 protein results from TCRdb running MiXCR on the reads. The table lists about 60,000 distinct CDR3 sequences, under 30% of them singletons. The TCR sequence derives from a male donor with prostate cancer. This chain joins TRBV19 and TRBJ2-1, with TRBD2 identical over 11 bases. The material was PBMCs, obtained before treatment. In nucleotides, the CDR3 is TGTGCCAGTAGTATCCCGCAAGCATTTAGCGGGAGGGCCGCTGAGCAGTTCTTC. It is translated as CASSIPQAFSGRAAEQFF.